This T cell receptor beta chain stems from a study of blood T cell repertoires in COVID-19. Method: immunoSEQ multiplex PCR; TCRdb's copy keeps in-frame clones and lacks some. Here the sample spans fewer than 180,000 clones, approximately 88% being singletons. This CDR3 is 12 amino acids long. V was clipped by 8 bases and J by 4 bases, with 8 bases between them. Per the germline V gene, CDR1 is SGHDN and CDR2 is FVKESK. Material for sequencing was peripheral blood. V and J are TRBV14 and TRBJ1-4, with D tentatively TRBD1 (5 bases). This sequence was found in a man in his 70s with acute or convalescent COVID-19. The DNA for the CDR3 is TGTGCCAGCTCTAGGGGTAATGAAAAACTGTTTTTT. It is translated as CASSRGNEKLFF.